This entry features one T cell receptor beta chain sequence. Its specificity is not known. Treatment reported: 10-day PBMC culture with coronavirus spike peptide pools or control peptides (ViraFEST assay). In the ViraFEST assay, peptide-pool expansion preceded TCR sequencing of expanded clonotypes. The CDR3 has 16 residues. Germline V gives CDR1 KGHDR, CDR2 SFDVKD. Trimming cost V 3 bases and J 2 bases; bases outside gene matches: 7. This specimen belongs to a study of vaccination and CD4 T cells after COVID-19. Study results and caveats: Median SARS-CoV-2-reactive clonotype numbers went from roughly 19 to 38; this increase was not significant. Researchers report that a median approximately 90% of reactive clones in convalescent patients surfaced only post-vaccination.

The Oncomine TCR Beta short-read assay generated sequence data from the DNA of cultured CD4+ T cells. In TCRdb, the PCR reads were re-called with MiXCR into one record per CDR3 protein. The sample gives more than 15,000 distinct CDR3 sequences, approximately 42% of which show up once; about 26% is in the top ten. The sample was CD4+ T cells from blood, cultured in vitro, taken before SARS-CoV-2 vaccination. This clonotype was obtained from a human donor who received a COVID-19 vaccine. The J gene is TRBJ2-3, the V gene TRBV24-1, with TRBD1 matching over 7 bases. The CDR3 DNA reads as TGTGCCACCAGTGATCCGCTCGGGACAGCCACAGATACGCAGTATTTT. Protein sequence: CATSDPLGTATDTQYF.